Presented here are 24 T cell receptor beta chains from one specimen sequenced in a study of early T cells in non-severe SARS-CoV-2 infection. From the 5' RACE reads, TCRdb called clonotypes with MiXCR, one entry per CDR3 protein. The sample holds some 35,000 distinct CDR3 sequences, just under 4% seen once. The sample comprised whole blood. The receptors originated from an adult who was a healthcare worker with PCR-confirmed SARS-CoV-2 infection or an uninfected control (not recorded which).

This clonotype was found a few times. The chain carries TRBV5-1 and TRBJ2-5; D ambiguous. Germline V gene sequence: CDR1 SGHRS, CDR2 YFSETQ. The CDR3 length is 15 residues. The V gene lost 0 bases and the J gene lost 3 bases, with 12 bases spanning the gap. CDR3 coding DNA: TGCGCCAGCAGCTTGGAGGGCCCCCGGGAAGAGACCCAGTACTTC. Translating gives CASSLEGPREETQYF.

This clonotype was counted at least ten times. The chain carries TRBV7-2 and TRBJ2-1; D perhaps matches TRBD1 (5 bases). The CDR3 loop spans 15 amino acids. Per germline, CDR1 SGHTA and CDR2 FQGNSA. Trimming took off 5 bases at V and 0 bases at J, with 11 bases between the two ends. CDR3 region: CASSSTGSSYNEQFF. The CDR3 nucleotides read TGTGCCAGCAGCAGTACAGGTAGCTCCTACAATGAGCAGTTCTTC.

The chain joins TRBV29-1 to TRBJ2-7; 9 bases fit TRBD1. Germline V gives CDR1 SQVTM, CDR2 ANQGSEA. The CDR3 loop spans 12 amino acids. The V and J ends lost 6 bases and 3 bases, in that order; junction bases with no gene match: 3. The CDR3: CSVETGGYEQYF. DNA for the CDR3: TGCAGCGTGGAGACAGGGGGCTACGAGCAGTACTTC.

The sample holds many counts of this clonotype. This chain links TRBV10-3 with TRBJ2-6; possibly TRBD2 for D (5 bases). V gave up 6 bases and J gave up 2 bases, with 8 bases separating them. The germline V gene has CDR1 ENHRY and CDR2 SYGVKD. The CDR3 spans 14 residues. CDR3 loop: CAIRQTTGANVLTF. CDR3 coding DNA: TGTGCCATCAGGCAGACTACTGGGGCCAACGTCCTGACTTTC.

In this sample, this clonotype turned up many times. The J gene is TRBJ1-5, the V gene TRBV5-6, with 9 bases aligning to TRBD1. This CDR3 region has 17 residues. Trimming took 4 bases from V and 2 from J; bases not matched to a gene: 10. From germline, CDR1 is SGHDT and CDR2 YYEEEE. The CDR3 here is CASSLTGTGSRNQPQHF. CDR3 DNA: TGTGCCAGCAGCCTCACCGGGACAGGGTCGCGCAATCAGCCCCAGCATTTT.

This clonotype was counted ten times or more. The chain carries TRBV10-3 and TRBJ2-3, with a tentative D call TRBD1 (6 bases). CDR3 length: 15 residues. Germline V lookup: CDR1 ENHRY, CDR2 SYGVKD. Deletions cut 6 bases from V and 0 bases from J, with 13 bases between. CDR3: CAIRRQASSTDTQYF. In DNA form, the CDR3 reads TGTGCCATCAGGCGACAGGCCTCTAGCACAGATACGCAGTATTTT.

The table lists this clonotype with many counts. The chain carries TRBV6-5 and TRBJ1-4; D is unresolved. Germline V gives CDR1 MNHEY, CDR2 SVGAGI. The CDR3 runs to 13 residues. The germline V and J ends were trimmed by 5 bases and 5 bases, with 9 bases remaining between them. DNA of the CDR3: TGTGCCAGCAGTGCGGCGGAAAATGAAAAACTGTTTTTT. Its protein product is CASSAAENEKLFF.

This clonotype was picked up a small number of times. This sequence joins TRBV2 and TRBJ1-3; the D is unclear. Germline V CDR1 and CDR2: SNHLY, FYNNEI. V was trimmed by 4 bases and J by 4 bases, leaving 11 bases between them. This CDR3 region has 14 residues. The CDR3 here is CASSVGGDGNTIYF. The DNA for the CDR3 is TGTGCCAGCAGTGTCGGTGGTGACGGAAACACCATATATTTT. Full variable domain (rest looked up from reference TRBV2 and TRBJ1-3): EPEVTQTPSHQVTQMGQEVILRCVPISNHLYFYWYRQILGQKVEFLVSFYNNEISEKSEIFDDQFSVERPDGSNFTLKIRSTKLEDSAMYFCASSVGGDGNTIYFGEGSWLTVV.

Ten or more counts support this clonotype. The V gene is TRBV11-1, the J gene TRBJ2-5; the D gene is possibly TRBD2 (6 bases). The V end was cut by 2 bases, the J end by 0 bases, with 13 bases between. This CDR3 contains 16 residues. Germline V gene sequence: CDR1 SGHAT, CDR2 FQDESV (reference sequence). DNA for the CDR3: TGTGCCAGCAGCTTACGAGCGGGTAACCACCAAGAGACCCAGTACTTC. Translated: CASSLRAGNHQETQYF.

This clonotype appeared many times. V and J are TRBV7-2 and TRBJ1-2; a possible D gene is TRBD1 (5 bases). Trimming removed 2 bases at V and 2 bases at J, with 9 bases between. Germline CDR1 reads SGHTA; CDR2 reads FQGNSA. The CDR3 has 14 residues. Here the CDR3 reads CASSLKQANYGYTF. DNA of the CDR3: TGTGCCAGCAGCTTAAAACAGGCCAACTATGGCTACACCTTC.

The chain joins TRBV20-1 to TRBJ2-1, with D possibly matching TRBD2 (6 bases). This CDR3 has 15 residues. Germline V CDR1 and CDR2: DFQATT, SNEGSKA (reference sequence). Trimming left V 1 base short and J 2 bases short, with 12 bases between. The CDR3 nucleotides read TGCAGTGCTAGAGCGGGTGGACTAACCTACAATGAGCAGTTCTTC. Translated: CSARAGGLTYNEQFF.

This clonotype was seen repeatedly, ten times or more. This chain uses TRBV7-8 with TRBJ2-3; 7 bases align to TRBD2. The junction had 3 bases not matched to a gene; V was cut back by 3 bases and J by 3 bases. The CDR3 spans 14 residues. Per the germline V gene, CDR1 is SGHVS and CDR2 is FQNEAQ. This CDR3 is CASSLAGVTDTQYF. DNA of the CDR3: TGTGCCAGCAGCTTGGCGGGAGTAACAGATACGCAGTATTTT.

This clonotype showed up just once. One junction end disagrees with the germline gene, perhaps due to a read error. V is TRBV19 and J is TRBJ1-2; D not certain. Germline CDR1 LNHDA, CDR2 SQIVND (reference sequence). The CDR3 covers 12 residues. In DNA form, the CDR3 reads TGTGCCAGTACCTTAGGAGGGTTTGGCTACGCCTTC. Translating it yields CASTLGGFGYAF.

The V gene is TRBV7-9, the J gene TRBJ2-1, with D possibly matching TRBD2 (6 bases). The CDR3 sequence is 16 residues long. V lost 2 bases to trimming and J lost 5 bases, with 16 bases between them. Germline values: CDR1 SEHNR, CDR2 FQNEAQ (reference sequence). The CDR3 DNA reads TGTGCCAGCAGCTTATCGCGACTAGTTCCGAACAATGAGCAGTTCTTC. Translating gives CASSLSRLVPNNEQFF.

This clonotype showed up many times. The gene calls are TRBV6-2 or TRBV6-3 and TRBJ2-7, with TRBD2 identical over 10 bases. Per germline, CDR1 MNHEY and CDR2 SVGEGT. The CDR3 sequence is 15 residues long. V was pared by 7 bases and J by 2 bases, with 8 bases of the junction left unmatched. This chain's CDR3 is CASIPKAGGTYEQYF. The CDR3 bases are TGTGCCAGCATTCCCAAAGCGGGAGGGACCTACGAGCAGTACTTC.

Ten or more counts support this clonotype. The chain couples TRBV6-6 to TRBJ1-4; D ambiguous. Germline CDR1 reads MNHNY; CDR2 reads SVGAGI (reference sequence). The CDR3 is 14 residues long. V dropped 3 bases and J dropped 4 bases, with 9 bases sitting between them. CDR3: CASSYPELNEKLFF. The CDR3 DNA reads TGTGCCAGCAGTTATCCGGAACTTAATGAAAAACTGTTTTTT.

In its sample, this clonotype was seen many times. The V gene is TRBV7-3, the J gene TRBJ2-1, with 12 nucleotides matching TRBD2. V lost 2 bases, J lost 5 bases, and 16 bases stayed unmatched. CDR1 and CDR2 (germline): SGHTA, FQGTGA. This CDR3 spans 20 amino acids. DNA of the CDR3: TGTGCCAGCAGCTTACCGAAAATCAGACCAAGGACTAGCGGGGACAATGAGCAGTTCTTC. This encodes CASSLPKIRPRTSGDNEQFF. Looking up the rest from reference TRBV7-3 and TRBJ2-1 gives the full variable domain: GAGVSQTPSNKVTEKGKYVELRCDPISGHTALYWYRQSLGQGPEFLIYFQGTGAADDSGLPNDRFFAVRPEGSVSTLKIQRTERGDSAVYLCASSLPKIRPRTSGDNEQFFGPGTRLTVL.

This clonotype was recorded at least ten times. The rearrangement uses TRBV6-2 or TRBV6-3 and TRBJ1-1; the match to TRBD1 covers 7 bases. Germline V lookup: CDR1 MNHEY, CDR2 SVGEGT. This CDR3 has 14 residues. Losses at the gene ends were 4 bases for V and 1 base for J; bases not matched to a gene: 3. The DNA of the CDR3 is TGTGCCAGCAGTTTGGAGGGGGCGAACACTGAAGCTTTCTTT. It is translated as CASSLEGANTEAFF.

This clonotype was observed many times. The rearrangement links TRBV28 to TRBJ2-5, with 10 bases matching TRBD2. V shed 5 bases and J 6 bases; nucleotides not matched to a gene: 15. The CDR3 is 17 residues long. The V gene's germline CDR1 is MDHEN and CDR2 SYDVKM. CDR3 DNA: TGTGCCAGCAGTCGGACAGGGACTAGCGAGCGAGGGAAGACCCAGTACTTC. Protein sequence: CASSRTGTSERGKTQYF.

In this sample, this clonotype turned up many times. J is TRBJ1-2 and V is TRBV12-3 or TRBV12-4; D is perhaps TRBD1 (6 bases). This CDR3 region has 15 residues. The germline V and J ends were trimmed by 5 bases and 4 bases, with 17 bases remaining between them. The CDR3 bases are TGTGCCAGCAGTATATCCAGGGGTCTGACCTATGGCTACACCTTC. Protein sequence: CASSISRGLTYGYTF.

This clonotype was recorded many times. The rearrangement links TRBV7-8 to TRBJ2-1, with D perhaps TRBD1 (6 bases). The germline CDR1 and CDR2 sequences are SGHVS and FQNEAQ. This CDR3 is built from 13 residues. The V and J ends lost 5 bases and 8 bases respectively, with 13 bases between them. The CDR3 is CASSNQPGDEQFF. The CDR3 nucleotides read TGTGCCAGCAGCAACCAACCAGGGGATGAGCAGTTCTTC.

V gene TRBV30 combines with J gene TRBJ2-1; 9 nucleotides agree with TRBD1. Trimming took 0 bases from V and 6 from J; bases not matched to a gene: 6. This CDR3 is built from 15 residues. Germline V lookup: CDR1 GTSNPN, CDR2 SVGIG (reference sequence). The CDR3: CAWSVGLDRGNEQFF. The CDR3 region has the DNA TGTGCCTGGAGTGTAGGGTTGGACAGGGGCAATGAGCAGTTCTTC. Together with reference TRBV30 and TRBJ2-1, the CDR3 gives the full variable domain: SQTIHQWPATLVQPVGSPLSLECTVEGTSNPNLYWYRQAAGRGLQLLFYSVGIGQISSEVPQNLSASRPQDRQFILSSKKLLLSDSGFYLCAWSVGLDRGNEQFFGPGTRLTVL.

In its sample, this clonotype was seen many times. The gene calls are TRBV24-1 and TRBJ2-5, with 8 bases that match TRBD1. Germline V gene data show CDR1 as KGHDR and CDR2 as SFDVKD. The CDR3 sequence is 16 residues long. With 1 base clipped from V and 2 bases from J, the junction kept 5 bases outside the gene matches. Here the CDR3 DNA reads TGTGCCACCAGTGATTTCATGACAGGGGAGCAAGAGACCCAGTACTTC. It encodes CATSDFMTGEQETQYF.

This clonotype came up many times. The chain couples TRBV20-1 to TRBJ1-1; 8 nucleotides align to TRBD1. J was trimmed by 0 bases and V by 5 bases; bases with no gene match: 2. This CDR3 spans 13 amino acids. Germline CDR1 reads DFQATT; CDR2 reads SNEGSKA (reference sequence). The CDR3 is CSAGQGMNTEAFF. CDR3 coding DNA: TGCAGTGCTGGACAGGGCATGAACACTGAAGCTTTCTTT.